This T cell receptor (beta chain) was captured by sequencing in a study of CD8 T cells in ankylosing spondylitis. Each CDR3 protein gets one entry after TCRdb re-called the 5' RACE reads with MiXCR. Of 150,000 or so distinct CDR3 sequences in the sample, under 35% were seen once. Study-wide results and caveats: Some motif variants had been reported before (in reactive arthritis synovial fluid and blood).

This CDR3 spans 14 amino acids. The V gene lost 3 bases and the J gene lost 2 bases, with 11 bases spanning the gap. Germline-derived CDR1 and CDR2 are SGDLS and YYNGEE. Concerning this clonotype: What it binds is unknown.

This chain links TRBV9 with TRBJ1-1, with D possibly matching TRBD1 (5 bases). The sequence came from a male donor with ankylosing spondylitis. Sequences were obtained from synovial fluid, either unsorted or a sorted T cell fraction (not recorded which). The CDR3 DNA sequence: TGTGCCAGCAGCGGGGGACTGATTAACACTGAAGCTTTCTTT. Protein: CASSGGLINTEAFF.